A single sample is the source of the 4 T cell receptor beta chains below, sequenced in a study of T cells in Graves' hyperthyroidism and ophthalmopathy. The source material, RNA transcripts, was used to amplify TCR beta CDR3 regions. First-round RT-PCR targeting the TCR CDR3 was performed with the HTBI primer set. Each CDR3 protein is one row after TCRdb ran MiXCR on the multiplex PCR reads. The sample contains a few hundred thousand distinct CDR3 sequences, approximately 15% of which appear only once. Material for sequencing was blood. These receptors were collected from a woman in her thirties with Graves' ophthalmopathy.

This clonotype was recorded at least ten times. The V gene is TRBV11-2, the J gene TRBJ2-5; no clear D. This CDR3 spans 14 amino acids. Germline V lookup: CDR1 SGHAT, CDR2 FQNNGV. The germline V and J ends were trimmed by 3 bases and 5 bases, with 13 bases remaining between them. DNA of the CDR3: TGTGCCAGCAGCTTGGGCGATAAACGGGAGACCCAGTACTTC. Translated, it gives CASSLGDKRETQYF.

The chain carries TRBV6-9 and TRBJ2-3; D call uncertain. Per germline, CDR1 MNHGY and CDR2 SVAAGI. V lost 3 bases and J 2 bases, leaving 12 bases between the germline ends. This CDR3 region has 15 residues. CDR3 nucleotides: TGTGCCAGCAGTTACATCGTGGGTGTCACAGATACGCAGTATTTT. Translation: CASSYIVGVTDTQYF.

This clonotype was counted a few times. A much larger clone lies one base from this, so it may be a read error. The chain joins TRBV6-2 or TRBV6-3 to TRBJ2-2; perhaps TRBD1 as D (5 bases). Germline lookup yields CDR1 MNHEY and CDR2 SVGEGT. Trimming removed 6 bases at V and 1 base at J, with 6 bases between. This CDR3 has 13 amino acids. The chain's CDR3 is CASRTGNTGELFF. In DNA form, the CDR3 reads TGTGCCAGCAGAACAGGGAACACCGGGGAGCTGTTTTTT.

This clonotype came up many times. V usage is TRBV12-3 or TRBV12-4 and J usage is TRBJ2-7; 13 bases are a match to TRBD2. Trimming at V came to 6 bases and at J to 2 bases, leaving 4 bases not matched to a gene. The CDR3 totals 15 residues. DNA of the CDR3: TGTGCCAGCAGACTCGGGACTAGCGGGGCCTACGAGCAGTACTTC. It specifies CASRLGTSGAYEQYF.